The 13 T cell receptor beta chains below come from one sample, sequenced in a study of blood T cell repertoires in COVID-19. Some clones are missing from TCRdb's copy, which holds only in-frame ones; the method was immunoSEQ multiplex PCR. There are 280,000 or so clones in the sample; roughly 85% occur only once, and roughly 2.7% lies in the top ten. Sequencing input: PBMCs or T cells enriched from blood (not recorded which). These receptors all come from a woman aged 45 to 65 who had recovered from COVID-19.

The table lists this clone with a few counts. The chain recombines TRBV27 with TRBJ2-7, with D perhaps matching TRBD2 (6 bases). CDR3 length: 14 residues. Germline V gives CDR1 MNHEY, CDR2 SMNVEV (reference sequence). The V and J ends lost 6 bases and 5 bases respectively, with 17 bases between them. The CDR3 spells CASRVRRGLHEQYF. For the CDR3, the DNA is TGTGCCAGCAGGGTAAGGAGGGGTTTGCACGAGCAGTACTTC.

The J gene is TRBJ2-7, the V gene TRBV4-1, with TRBD2 as a possible D gene (6 bases). Per the germline V gene, CDR1 is MGHRA and CDR2 is YSYEKL. The CDR3 contains 17 residues. The V gene lost 4 bases and the J gene lost 0 bases, with 19 bases spanning the gap. The CDR3 nucleotides are TGCGCCAGCAGCCGGACCCCGGAGGGCCTCAGCTCCTACGAGCAGTACTTC. Its translation is CASSRTPEGLSSYEQYF.

The chain combines TRBV5-8 with TRBJ2-5; D gene uncertain. The germline V and J ends were trimmed by 4 bases and 5 bases, with 12 bases remaining between them. This CDR3 comprises 13 residues. The V gene's germline CDR1 is SGHTS and CDR2 YDEGEE. In DNA, the CDR3 is TGTGCCAGCAGCCCGGTCGGGTTTGAGACCCAGTACTTC. This translates into CASSPVGFETQYF. Together with reference TRBV5-8 and TRBJ2-5, the CDR3 gives the full variable domain: EAGVTQSPTHLIKTRGQQATLRCSPISGHTSVYWYQQALGLGLQFLLWYDEGEERNRGNFPPRFSGRQFPNYSSELNVNALELEDSALYLCASSPVGFETQYFGPGTRLLVL.

This chain links TRBV3-1 (or the pseudogene TRBV3-2) with TRBJ2-5; TRBD2 is a possible D gene (6 bases). Germline V gene lookup returns CDR1 LGHDT and CDR2 YNNKEL (reference sequence). This CDR3 is built from 15 residues. V gave up 1 base and J gave up 0 bases, with 9 bases separating them. CDR3 nucleotides: TGTGCCAGCAGCCAAGGTCGGGGGTACCAAGAGACCCAGTACTTC. It specifies CASSQGRGYQETQYF.

This clone appeared once. V is TRBV11-3 and J is TRBJ2-7; possibly TRBD2 for D (5 bases). V gave up 2 bases and J gave up 7 bases, with 18 bases separating them. The V gene's germline CDR1 is SGHNT and CDR2 YENEEA. The CDR3 consists of 15 residues. In nucleotides, the CDR3 is TGTGCCAGCAGCTTATATGGGAACGCGGGTTTGGAGCAGTACTTC. Translated, it gives CASSLYGNAGLEQYF. Drawing the rest from reference TRBV11-3 and TRBJ2-7, the complete variable domain is EAGVVQSPRYKIIEKKQPVAFWCNPISGHNTLYWYLQNLGQGPELLIRYENEEAVDDSQLPKDRFSAERLKGVDSTLKIQPAELGDSAVYLCASSLYGNAGLEQYFGPGTRLTVT.

The chain carries TRBV5-1 and TRBJ1-1, with 10 nucleotides matching TRBD1. Looked up from germline, CDR1 is SGHRS and CDR2 is YFSETQ. The CDR3 runs 15 residues. V was clipped by 0 bases and J by 5 bases; unmatched bases: 4. In DNA, the CDR3 is TGCGCCAGCAGCTTGGTCGGGACAGGGGTAACTGAAGCTTTCTTT. This encodes CASSLVGTGVTEAFF.

In this sample, this clone turned up once. V and J are TRBV27 and TRBJ1-2; D uncertain. Germline CDR1 is MNHEY and CDR2 is SMNVEV (reference sequence). The germline V and J ends were trimmed by 6 bases and 1 base, with 9 bases remaining between them. The CDR3 runs to 13 residues. The CDR3 spells CASRGSINYGYTF. The CDR3 DNA follows: TGTGCCAGCAGGGGCAGTATTAACTATGGCTACACCTTC.

The chain links TRBV4-2 to TRBJ1-2; 7 nucleotides align to TRBD1. The CDR3 extends over 15 amino acids. Per germline, CDR1 LGHNA and CDR2 YNFKEQ. Germline trimming cut 2 bases from V and 2 bases from J; bases unmatched to any gene: 5. CDR3 nucleotide sequence: TGTGCCAGCAGCCAACATCAGGGACAGAACTATGGCTACACCTTC. Protein product: CASSQHQGQNYGYTF.

In its sample, this clone was seen a few times. The chain uses TRBV6-1 and TRBJ1-5; D is uncertain. This CDR3 contains 13 residues. Germline V lookup: CDR1 MNHNS, CDR2 SASEGT. Trimming took off 1 base at V and 4 bases at J, with 5 bases between the two ends. CDR3 DNA: TGTGCCAGCAGTGAAGTGAGAAATCAGCCCCAGCATTTT. Protein sequence: CASSEVRNQPQHF.

V and J are TRBV27 and TRBJ2-7; D gene uncertain. Trimming stripped 0 bases from V and 2 bases from J, with 8 bases between. This CDR3 contains 14 residues. Germline V gene lookup returns CDR1 MNHEY and CDR2 SMNVEV (reference sequence). Here the CDR3 reads CASSLSRQAYEQYF. The CDR3 bases are TGTGCCAGCAGTTTATCAAGGCAGGCCTACGAGCAGTACTTC.

This chain connects TRBV24-1 to TRBJ2-1; D gene unclear. Trimming took 0 bases from V and 2 from J, leaving 16 bases between them. Germline V gene lookup returns CDR1 KGHDR and CDR2 SFDVKD. The CDR3 has 18 amino acids. This chain's CDR3 is CATSDLLYSLQTYNEQFF. In nucleotides, the CDR3 is TGTGCCACCAGTGATTTGCTTTATAGCCTACAAACCTACAATGAGCAGTTCTTC.

This clone came up a few times. V gene TRBV28 combines with J gene TRBJ1-5; TRBD1 is a possible D gene (5 bases). V lost 3 bases to trimming and J lost 7 bases, with 13 bases between them. Germline V CDR1 and CDR2: MDHEN, SYDVKM. There are 14 residues in the CDR3. CDR3 in amino acids: CASSFRPRVQPQHF. In DNA, the CDR3 is TGTGCCAGCAGTTTTCGACCCAGGGTCCAGCCCCAGCATTTT.

This chain links TRBV7-2 with TRBJ1-1, with D hard to call. Germline CDR1 and CDR2: SGHTA and FQGNSA. The CDR3 is 14 residues long. The V and J ends lost 5 bases and 5 bases respectively, with 15 bases between them. DNA of the CDR3: TGTGCCAGCAGCACACTCGTACGAGGGACTGAAGCTTTCTTT. The encoded protein is CASSTLVRGTEAFF.